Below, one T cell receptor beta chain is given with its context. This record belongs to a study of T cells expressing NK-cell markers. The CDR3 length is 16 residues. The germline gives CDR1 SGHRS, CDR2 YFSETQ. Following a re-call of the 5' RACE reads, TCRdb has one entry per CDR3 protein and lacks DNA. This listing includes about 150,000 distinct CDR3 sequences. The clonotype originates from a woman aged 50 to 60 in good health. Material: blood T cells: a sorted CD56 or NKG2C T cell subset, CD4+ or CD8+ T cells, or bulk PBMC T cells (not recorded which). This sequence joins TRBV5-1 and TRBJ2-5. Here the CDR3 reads CASSLSQGFTQETQYF.